Listed below are T cell receptor beta chains from one sample, sequenced in a study of human T cells and chemical hapten exposure. TCRdb reprocessed the RACE reads with MiXCR, giving one entry per CDR3 protein. The repertoire holds tens of thousands of distinct CDR3 sequences, under 15% seen once, with roughly 5.7% in the top ten. Sequences were derived from whole blood, sampled in connection with sensitization to the hapten diphenylcyclopropenone (DPC). Receptors originate from a young woman with alopecia areata. Some clones in this sample may be carry-over from other donors' samples. CDR3s include the opening cysteine and the closing phenylalanine or tryptophan. The D gene is left open where the match is weak. Expanded clones get a size class; other rows say once, few or many, or leave the size out.

clone size	J gene	V gene	D gene	CDR3 protein	CDR3 DNA
many	TRBJ2-3	TRBV28	TRBD1	CASSRTGISDTQYF	TGTGCCAGCAGTAGGACAGGGATATCCGATACGCAGTATTTT
-	TRBJ2-2	TRBV27	-	CASSPIQPFRSGELFF	TGTGCCAGCAGTCCTATACAGCCTTTCCGGTCCGGGGAGCTGTTTTTT
many	TRBJ1-1	TRBV12-3/TRBV12-4	-	CASSFQRNTEAFF	TGTGCCAGCAGTTTCCAGCGAAACACTGAAGCTTTCTTT
-	TRBJ2-1	TRBV7-9	-	CASSLDLNEQFF	TGTGCCAGCAGCTTAGACCTCAATGAGCAGTTCTTC
-	TRBJ2-5	TRBV29-1	-	CSAIGLQETQYF	TGCAGCGCCATAGGGCTCCAAGAGACCCAGTACTTC
many	TRBJ2-4	TRBV6-2/TRBV6-3	TRBD2	CASSLLAGQNIQYF	TGTGCCAGCAGCCTACTAGCGGGACAAAACATTCAGTACTTC
many	TRBJ2-3	TRBV10-3	-	CAISESLPGDTQYF	TGTGCCATCAGTGAGTCCCTCCCCGGAGATACGCAGTATTTT
-	TRBJ2-3	TRBV28	-	CASSFVGTQYF	TGTGCCAGCAGTTTTGTTGGTACGCAGTATTTT
once	TRBJ2-2	TRBV11-2	-	CASRRGRENTGELFF	TGTGCCAGCAGACGAGGTCGCGAGAACACCGGGGAGCTGTTTTTT
many	TRBJ2-1	TRBV7-9	-	CASSSRTYNEQFF	TGTGCCAGCAGCTCCCGGACCTACAATGAGCAGTTCTTC
few	TRBJ2-7	TRBV7-6	TRBD2	CASCPLGGRTREQYF	TGTGCCAGCTGCCCCCTCGGCGGGAGGACACGCGAGCAGTACTTC
-	TRBJ2-7	TRBV5-5	-	CASSLTGLPYEQYF	TGTGCCAGCAGCTTGACAGGCCTACCCTACGAGCAGTACTTC
-	TRBJ2-2	TRBV4-2	-	CASSQTLGNTGELFF	TGTGCCAGCAGTCAAACCCTAGGAAACACCGGGGAGCTGTTTTTT
many	TRBJ2-1	TRBV10-3	-	CAISLGGSYNEQFF	TGTGCCATCAGCCTCGGAGGCTCCTACAATGAGCAGTTCTTC
few	TRBJ2-1	TRBV18	-	CAARGAAYSYNEQFF	TGTGCCGCTCGAGGGGCCGCTTACTCCTACAATGAGCAGTTCTTC
many	TRBJ1-1	TRBV29-1	-	CSVEAVSTEAFF	TGCAGCGTTGAAGCTGTGAGCACTGAAGCTTTCTTT
-	TRBJ2-3	TRBV2	-	CASSVYGAGVTDTQYF	TGTGCCAGCAGTGTTTATGGGGCAGGGGTCACAGATACGCAGTATTTT
few	TRBJ2-3	TRBV28	-	CASSTYGAQYF	TGTGCCAGCAGCACCTATGGGGCGCAGTATTTT
many	TRBJ2-1	TRBV7-3	-	CASSLKGGYDEQFF	TGTGCCAGCAGCTTAAAGGGGGGCTATGATGAGCAGTTCTTC
many	TRBJ1-6	TRBV20-1	-	CSASPNSPLHF	TGCAGTGCTAGTCCAAATTCACCCCTCCACTTT
few	TRBJ1-1	TRBV7-8	TRBD1	CASSSQGLRTEAFF	TGTGCCAGCAGCTCACAGGGGCTTAGAACTGAAGCTTTCTTT
-	TRBJ2-5	TRBV20-1	-	CSASPSHQETQYF	TGCAGTGCTAGCCCCAGCCACCAAGAGACCCAGTACTTC
-	TRBJ1-5	TRBV20-1	-	CSARHRTGQPQHF	TGCAGTGCTCGGCACCGGACGGGACAGCCCCAGCATTTT
few	TRBJ2-1	TRBV5-1	-	CASSFTGSGNEQFF	TGCGCCAGCAGCTTCACTGGGTCTGGCAATGAGCAGTTCTTC
many	TRBJ2-2	TRBV11-3	-	CASSFLPGELFF	TGTGCCAGCAGCTTCTTACCTGGGGAGCTGTTTTTT
few	TRBJ1-3	TRBV9	-	CASSVTWTSGNTIYF	TGTGCCAGCAGCGTAACCTGGACATCTGGAAACACCATATATTTT